The clone carrying this T cell receptor (beta chain) was seen a handful of times. Its antigen is undetermined. The sample originates from a study of breast tumors, draining lymph nodes, adjacent tissues. Breast cancer patients provided tissue from their axillary draining lymph nodes. CDR1 is WNHNN, CDR2 SYGVQD, per germline (reference sequence). The CDR3 is made up of 17 amino acids. The ends were cut back, 2 bases at V and 13 bases at J, with 27 bases in the middle. TCRdb reprocessed the multiplex PCR reads via MiXCR and lists one record per CDR3 protein. Here the sample spans roughly 110,000 distinct CDR3 sequences, about 31% being singletons. The study's findings and limits: Tumor T cell lymph node origin was a supported hypothesis, not proven.

The sequence derives from a female donor with breast cancer. Some clones in this sample may be carry-over from other donors' samples. The sequenced sample consisted of axillary lymph node tissue. This chain connects TRBV10-1 to TRBJ2-1; a weak D match, TRBD2 (5 bases). The CDR3 protein is CASSERTSRSYKAQQFF. CDR3 DNA sequence: TGCGCCAGCAGTGAGCGGACTTCCCGCTCCTACAAAGCCCAACAGTTCTTC.